This T cell receptor (beta chain) was captured by sequencing in a study of blood T cell repertoires in COVID-19. Overall study context: The origin of the acute and convalescent COVID-19 samples was the United States, Italy and Spain. From T cells, B-cell-depleted T cells, or PBMCs came the material, which was cDNA or gDNA.

Germline V CDR1 and CDR2: MNHEY, SVGAGI. V dropped 6 bases and J dropped 0 bases, with 5 bases sitting between them. This CDR3 is built from 13 residues. Original processing notes: It was from reference gene primer amplification that nucleated cell counts were estimated. TCRdb keeps only in-frame clones here, not all; method: immunoSEQ multiplex PCR. D and trimming come from the DNA, and the V and J calls and clone size come from that table. The repertoire holds tens of thousands of clones, with approximately 83% as singletons. The chain has TRBV6-5 and TRBJ2-2, with D hard to call. Sequenced sample: peripheral blood. The origin of this receptor is a woman aged 55-75 years with active COVID-19. This chain's CDR3 is CASRWPNTGELFF. The CDR3, as DNA: TGTGCCAGCAGATGGCCGAACACCGGGGAGCTGTTTTTT.